This T cell receptor beta chain stems from a study of blood T cells in healthy people across ages. PBMCs, at least 7 million per sample, were isolated. Germline CDR1 is SNHLY and CDR2 is FYNNEI. V shed 6 bases and J shed 10 bases, with 13 bases lying between them. CDR3 size: 12 residues. A note on this clonotype: Its target is not known. A much larger clone differs by one base, so this may be a read error.

Whole-study findings and limits: Older age went with lower TCR beta diversity per million T cells, in a roughly linear way.

With a J-beta primer mix and a sample-barcoded 5' primer, a second PCR ran about 7 to 12 cycles. MiXCR, run by TCRdb on the 5' RACE reads, gives a single entry per CDR3 protein. The sample carries approximately 810,000 distinct CDR3 sequences, more than 25% recorded once. The chain is built from TRBV2 and TRBJ2-1, with TRBD1 as a possible D gene (6 bases). This sequence originates from a woman older than 75 in good health. Sequenced input: blood. The CDR3 DNA sequence: TGTGCCAGCAGCCGGACAGAATACGAGCAGTTCTTC. Translation: CASSRTEYEQFF.